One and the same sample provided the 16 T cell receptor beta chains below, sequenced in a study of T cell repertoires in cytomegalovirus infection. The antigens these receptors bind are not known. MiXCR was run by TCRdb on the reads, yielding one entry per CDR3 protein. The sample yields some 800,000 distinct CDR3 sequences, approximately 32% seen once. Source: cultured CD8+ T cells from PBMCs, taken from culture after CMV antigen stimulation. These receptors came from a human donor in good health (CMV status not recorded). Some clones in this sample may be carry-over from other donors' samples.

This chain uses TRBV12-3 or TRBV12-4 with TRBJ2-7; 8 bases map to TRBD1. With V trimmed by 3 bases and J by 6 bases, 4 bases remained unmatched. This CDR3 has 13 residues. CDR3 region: CASSFQGAVEQYF. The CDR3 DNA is TGTGCCAGCAGTTTTCAGGGGGCGGTCGAGCAGTACTTC.

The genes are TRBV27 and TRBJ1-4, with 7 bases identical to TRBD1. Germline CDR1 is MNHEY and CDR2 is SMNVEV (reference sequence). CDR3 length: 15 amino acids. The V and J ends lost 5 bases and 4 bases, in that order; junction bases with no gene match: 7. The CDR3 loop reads CASSQRDRHNEKLFF. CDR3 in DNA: TGTGCCAGCAGTCAACGGGACAGACATAATGAAAAACTGTTTTTT.

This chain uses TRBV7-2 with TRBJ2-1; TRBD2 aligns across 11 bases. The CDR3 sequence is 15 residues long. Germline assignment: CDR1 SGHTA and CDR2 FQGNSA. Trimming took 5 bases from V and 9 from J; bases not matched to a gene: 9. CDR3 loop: CASSDSGGADGEQFF. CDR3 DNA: TGTGCCAGCAGCGATAGCGGGGGGGCGGACGGTGAGCAGTTCTTC.

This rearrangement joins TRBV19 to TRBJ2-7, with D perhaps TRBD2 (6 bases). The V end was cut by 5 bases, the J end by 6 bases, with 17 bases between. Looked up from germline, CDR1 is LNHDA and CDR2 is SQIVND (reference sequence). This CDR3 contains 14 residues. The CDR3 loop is CASSEAGTFGEQYF. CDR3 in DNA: TGTGCCAGTAGTGAGGCCGGGACTTTTGGCGAGCAGTACTTC.

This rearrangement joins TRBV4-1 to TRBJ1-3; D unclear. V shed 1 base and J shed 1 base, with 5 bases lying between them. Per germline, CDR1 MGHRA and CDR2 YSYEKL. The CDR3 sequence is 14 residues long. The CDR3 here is CASSQVGSGNTIYF. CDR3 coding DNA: TGCGCCAGCAGCCAAGTGGGTTCTGGAAACACCATATATTTT.

The CDR3 DNA reads TGTGCCAGCAGCGGAGGGGCACACAATGAGCAGTTCTTC. Residues: CASSGGAHNEQFF. The chain is built from TRBV5-6 and TRBJ2-1, with D perhaps TRBD2 (6 bases). The CDR3 covers 13 residues. Per germline, CDR1 SGHDT and CDR2 YYEEEE. The V gene lost 4 bases and the J gene lost 5 bases, with 10 bases spanning the gap. The full variable domain, with the rest looked up from reference TRBV5-6 and TRBJ2-1, is DAGVTQSPTHLIKTRGQQVTLRCSPKSGHDTVSWYQQALGQGPQFIFQYYEEEERQRGNFPDRFSGHQFPNYSSELNVNALLLGDSALYLCASSGGAHNEQFFGPGTRLTVL.

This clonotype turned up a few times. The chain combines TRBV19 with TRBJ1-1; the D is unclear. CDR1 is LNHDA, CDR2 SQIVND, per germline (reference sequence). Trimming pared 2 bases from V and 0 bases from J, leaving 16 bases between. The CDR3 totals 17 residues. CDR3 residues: CASSISGLDPLNTEAFF. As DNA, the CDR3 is TGTGCCAGTAGTATATCCGGGCTAGACCCCCTGAACACTGAAGCTTTCTTT.

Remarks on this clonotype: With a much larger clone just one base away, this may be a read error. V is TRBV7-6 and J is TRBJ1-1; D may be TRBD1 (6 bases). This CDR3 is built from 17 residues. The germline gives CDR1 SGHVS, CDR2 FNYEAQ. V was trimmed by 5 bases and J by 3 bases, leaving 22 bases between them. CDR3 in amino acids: CASSDGLGQPQDTEAFF. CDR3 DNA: TGTGCCAGCAGCGATGGTTTAGGACAGCCCCAGGACACTGAAGCTTTCTTT.

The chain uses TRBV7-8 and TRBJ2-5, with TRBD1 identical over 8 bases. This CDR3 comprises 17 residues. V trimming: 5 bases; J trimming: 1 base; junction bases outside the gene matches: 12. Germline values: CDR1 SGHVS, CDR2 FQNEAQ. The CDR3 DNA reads TGTGCCAGCAGCCAATCCCGGACAGGGCCACCCCAAGAGACCCAGTACTTC. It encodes CASSQSRTGPPQETQYF.

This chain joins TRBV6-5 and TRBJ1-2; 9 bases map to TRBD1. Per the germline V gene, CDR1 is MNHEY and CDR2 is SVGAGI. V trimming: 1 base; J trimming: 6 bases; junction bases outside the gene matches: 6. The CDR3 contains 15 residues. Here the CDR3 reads CASSYFWTGEDGYTF. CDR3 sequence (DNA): TGTGCCAGCAGTTACTTCTGGACAGGGGAGGATGGCTACACCTTC.

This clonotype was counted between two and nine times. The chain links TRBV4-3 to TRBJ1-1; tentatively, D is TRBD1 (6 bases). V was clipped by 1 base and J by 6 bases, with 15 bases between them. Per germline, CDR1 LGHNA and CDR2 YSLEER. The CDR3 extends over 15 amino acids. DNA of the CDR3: TGCGCCAGCAGCCAAGTAGGAGCAGGGGACCCTGAAGCTTTCTTT. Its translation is CASSQVGAGDPEAFF.

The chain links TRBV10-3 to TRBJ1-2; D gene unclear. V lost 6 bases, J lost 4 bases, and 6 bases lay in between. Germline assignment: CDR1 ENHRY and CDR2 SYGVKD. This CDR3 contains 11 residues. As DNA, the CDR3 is TGTGCCATCAGCGCAGCCTATGGCTACACCTTC. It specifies CAISAAYGYTF.

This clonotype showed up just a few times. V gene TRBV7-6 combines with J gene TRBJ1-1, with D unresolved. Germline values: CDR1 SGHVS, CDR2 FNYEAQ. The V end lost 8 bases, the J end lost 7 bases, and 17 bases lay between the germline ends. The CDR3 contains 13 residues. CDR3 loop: CASGSRVKSEAFF. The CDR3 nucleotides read TGTGCCAGCGGGAGCCGCGTTAAGAGTGAAGCTTTCTTT.

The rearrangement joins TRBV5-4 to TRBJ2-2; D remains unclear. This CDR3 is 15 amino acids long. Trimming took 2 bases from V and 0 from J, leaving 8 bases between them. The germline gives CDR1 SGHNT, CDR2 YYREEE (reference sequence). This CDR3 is CASSLNVANTGELFF. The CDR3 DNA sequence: TGTGCCAGCAGCTTAAACGTCGCGAACACCGGGGAGCTGTTTTTT.

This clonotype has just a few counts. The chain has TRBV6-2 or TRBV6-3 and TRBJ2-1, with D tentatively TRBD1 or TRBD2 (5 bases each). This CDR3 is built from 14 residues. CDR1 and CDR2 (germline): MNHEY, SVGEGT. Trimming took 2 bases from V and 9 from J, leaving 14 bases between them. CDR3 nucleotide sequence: TGTGCCAGCAGTTACCGAGAGTACGGGGCTGAGCAGTTCTTC. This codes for CASSYREYGAEQFF.

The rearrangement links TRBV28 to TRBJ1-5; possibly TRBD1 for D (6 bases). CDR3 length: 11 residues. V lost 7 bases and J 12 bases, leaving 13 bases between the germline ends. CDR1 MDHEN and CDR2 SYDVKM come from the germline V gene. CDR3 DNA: TGTGCCAGCACAGGGGTTGAGCGCCAGCATTTT. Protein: CASTGVERQHF.